Here is one TCR beta chain with its context. Its cognate antigen is unknown. This record comes from a study of beta chain features in type 1 diabetes. Regarding the study as a whole: Type 1 diabetes patients showed a moderate but significant shortening of TCRB CDR3s in all four CD4+ subsets.

Expressed TCRB transcripts were sequenced after all isolated RNA was converted to cDNA. Some clones are missing from TCRdb's copy, which holds only in-frame ones; the method was immunoSEQ multiplex PCR. The data contain roughly 300,000 clones, roughly an eighth of them seen just once; the ten biggest clones take up approximately 0.015%. Each of the CD4+ naive, central memory, regulatory and stem cell-like memory populations was sorted via CD45RO/CCR7/CD25/CD127/CD95/CD27. Specimen: naive CD4+ T cells from blood. This TCR derives from a man between 25 and 39 years old with type 1 diabetes.

CDR3 sequence reads: CASSLGNGMNEQFF. CDR3 bases: TGTGCCAGCAGCTTGGGGAACGGGATGAATGAGCAGTTCTTC. The chain has TRBV11-2 and TRBJ2-1; D perhaps matches TRBD2 (5 bases). Germline lookup yields CDR1 SGHAT and CDR2 FQNNGV. The CDR3 contains 14 residues. The ends were cut back, 3 bases at V and 7 bases at J, with 13 bases in the middle.